This TCR beta chain was sequenced in a study of Graves' ophthalmopathy and Graves' hyperthyroidism. Amplification of TCR beta CDR3 regions used RNA transcripts. First-round RT-PCR relied on HTBI primers, and a second-round multiplex PCR came next. In TCRdb, the multiplex PCR reads were re-called with MiXCR into one record per CDR3 protein. The sample records almost 750,000 distinct CDR3 sequences, roughly two fifths being singletons. The germline CDR1 and CDR2 sequences are SEHNR and FQNEAQ (reference sequence). This CDR3 contains 17 residues. The ends lost 3 bases at V and 0 bases at J; junction bases unmatched: 3. The diagnosis combined clinical symptoms, thyroxine, TRAb, thyroid ultrasound and orbital computed tomography scans.

What was sequenced was peripheral blood. The sequence was collected from an adult man with Graves' ophthalmopathy. The chain recombines TRBV7-9 with TRBJ2-2; 11 nucleotides match TRBD2. The CDR3 here is CASSFTSGSSNTGELFF. In nucleotides, the CDR3 is TGTGCCAGCAGCTTTACTAGCGGGAGTTCGAACACCGGGGAGCTGTTTTTT.